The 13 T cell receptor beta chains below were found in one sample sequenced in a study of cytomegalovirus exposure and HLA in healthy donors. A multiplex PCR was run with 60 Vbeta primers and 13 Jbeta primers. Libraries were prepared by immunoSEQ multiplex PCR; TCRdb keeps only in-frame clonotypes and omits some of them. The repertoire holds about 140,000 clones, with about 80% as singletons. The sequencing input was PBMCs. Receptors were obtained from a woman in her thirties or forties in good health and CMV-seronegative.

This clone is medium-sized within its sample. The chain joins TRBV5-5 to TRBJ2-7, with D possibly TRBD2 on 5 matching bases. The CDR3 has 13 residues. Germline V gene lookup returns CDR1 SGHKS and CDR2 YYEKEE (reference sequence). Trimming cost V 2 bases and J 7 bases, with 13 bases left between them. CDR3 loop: CASSFGVSQEQYF. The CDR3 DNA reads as TGTGCCAGCAGCTTCGGGGTGTCGCAAGAGCAGTACTTC.

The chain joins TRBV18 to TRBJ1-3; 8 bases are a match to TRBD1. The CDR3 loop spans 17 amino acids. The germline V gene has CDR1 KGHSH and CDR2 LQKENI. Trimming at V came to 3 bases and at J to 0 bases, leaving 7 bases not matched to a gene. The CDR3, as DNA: TGTGCCAGCTCACCGGTAGGACAGGGATACTCTGGAAACACCATATATTTT. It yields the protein CASSPVGQGYSGNTIYF.

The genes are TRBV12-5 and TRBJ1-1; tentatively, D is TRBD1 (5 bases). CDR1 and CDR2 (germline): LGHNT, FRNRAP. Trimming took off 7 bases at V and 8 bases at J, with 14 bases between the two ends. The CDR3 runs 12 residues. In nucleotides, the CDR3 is TGTGCTAGTGCGGGGGTAAACAGCGAAGCTTTCTTT. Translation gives CASAGVNSEAFF.

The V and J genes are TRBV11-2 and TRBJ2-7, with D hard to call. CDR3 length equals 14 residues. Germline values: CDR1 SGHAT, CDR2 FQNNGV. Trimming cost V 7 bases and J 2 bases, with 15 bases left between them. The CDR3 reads CASTPPQITYEQYF. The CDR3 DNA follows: TGTGCCAGCACCCCCCCCCAGATAACCTACGAGCAGTACTTC.

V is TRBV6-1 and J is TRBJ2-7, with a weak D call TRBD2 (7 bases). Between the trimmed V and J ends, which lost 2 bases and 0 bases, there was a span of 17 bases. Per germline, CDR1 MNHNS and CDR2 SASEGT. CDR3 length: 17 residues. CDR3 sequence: CASSEWGGDTFSYEQYF. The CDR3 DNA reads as TGTGCCAGCAGTGAATGGGGGGGGGACACCTTCTCCTACGAGCAGTACTTC.

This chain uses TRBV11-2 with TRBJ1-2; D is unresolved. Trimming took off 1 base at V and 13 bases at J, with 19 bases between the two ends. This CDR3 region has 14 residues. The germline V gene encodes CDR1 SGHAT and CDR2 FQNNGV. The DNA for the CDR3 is TGTGCCAGCAGCTTAGGGTCGGGAGGACCTGCGGGCACCTTC. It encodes CASSLGSGGPAGTF. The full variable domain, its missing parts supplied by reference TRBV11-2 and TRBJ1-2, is EAGVAQSPRYKIIEKRQSVAFWCNPISGHATLYWYQQILGQGPKLLIQFQNNGVVDDSQLPKDRFSAERLKGVDSTLKIQPAKLEDSAVYLCASSLGSGGPAGTFGSGTRLTVV.

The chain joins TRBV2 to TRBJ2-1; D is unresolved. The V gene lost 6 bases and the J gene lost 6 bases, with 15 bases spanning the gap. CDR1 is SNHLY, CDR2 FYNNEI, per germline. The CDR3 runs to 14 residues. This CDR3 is CASRAQLTGNEQFF. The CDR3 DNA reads TGTGCCAGCAGAGCCCAATTAACCGGCAATGAGCAGTTCTTC.

The CDR3 protein is CASSGASAGGYF. The CDR3 DNA reads as TGTGCCAGCAGCGGGGCCTCTGCCGGGGGGTACTTC. The chain couples TRBV28 to TRBJ2-7; D is possibly TRBD2 (6 bases). This CDR3 is built from 12 residues. V was shortened by 6 bases and J by 12 bases, with 18 bases between the two germline ends. Germline CDR1 reads MDHEN; CDR2 reads SYDVKM.

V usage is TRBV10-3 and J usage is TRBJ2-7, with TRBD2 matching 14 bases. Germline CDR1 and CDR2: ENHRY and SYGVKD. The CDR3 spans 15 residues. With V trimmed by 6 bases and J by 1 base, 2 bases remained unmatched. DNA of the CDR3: TGTGCCATCAGAGGGACTAGCGGGAGATCCTACGAGCAGTACTTC. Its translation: CAIRGTSGRSYEQYF.

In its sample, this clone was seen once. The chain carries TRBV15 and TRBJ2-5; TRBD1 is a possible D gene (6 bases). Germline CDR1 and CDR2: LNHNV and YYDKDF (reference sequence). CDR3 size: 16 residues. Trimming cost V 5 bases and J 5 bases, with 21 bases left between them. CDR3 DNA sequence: TGTGCCACCAGCGGACCTAGGGCGAAGGGGGTCGAGACCCAGTACTTC. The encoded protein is CATSGPRAKGVETQYF. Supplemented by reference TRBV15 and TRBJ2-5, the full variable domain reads DAMVIQNPRYQVTQFGKPVTLSCSQTLNHNVMYWYQQKSSQAPKLLFHYYDKDFNNEADTPDNFQSRRPNTSFCFLDIRSPGLGDTAMYLCATSGPRAKGVETQYFGPGTRLLVL.

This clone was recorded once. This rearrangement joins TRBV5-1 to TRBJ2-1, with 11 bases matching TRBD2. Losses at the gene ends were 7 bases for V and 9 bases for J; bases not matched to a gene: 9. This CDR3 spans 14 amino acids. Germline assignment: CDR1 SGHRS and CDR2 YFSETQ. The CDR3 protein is CASYPVAGGTEQFF. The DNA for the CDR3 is TGCGCCAGCTACCCAGTAGCGGGAGGGACTGAGCAGTTCTTC.

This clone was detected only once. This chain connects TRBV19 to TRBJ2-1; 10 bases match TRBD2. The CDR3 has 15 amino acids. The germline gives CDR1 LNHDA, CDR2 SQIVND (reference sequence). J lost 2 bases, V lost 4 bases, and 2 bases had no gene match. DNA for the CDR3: TGTGCCAGTAGTAGTAGCGGGAGGCCCTACAATGAGCAGTTCTTC. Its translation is CASSSSGRPYNEQFF.

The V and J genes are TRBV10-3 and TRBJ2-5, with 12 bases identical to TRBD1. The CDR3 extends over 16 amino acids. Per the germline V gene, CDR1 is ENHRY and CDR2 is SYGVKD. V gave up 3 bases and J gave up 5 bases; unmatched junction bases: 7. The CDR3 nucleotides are TGTGCCATCAGTGAACCGGGACAGGGGGCGGAGGAGACCCAGTACTTC. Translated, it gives CAISEPGQGAEETQYF.